This T cell receptor (beta chain) originates from a study of cytomegalovirus exposure and HLA in healthy donors. Study as a whole: Approximately 77 million unique TCRs from HLA-typed donors were held in an early release of data.

Only a few counts were recorded for this clone. Its specificity is unknown. Researchers ran the PCR with 60 Vbeta and 13 Jbeta primers. The protocol was immunoSEQ multiplex PCR, while the TCRdb copy is restricted to in-frame clones and leaves out a portion. The profile shows some 120,000 clones, under 20% of them singletons. The CDR3 sequence is 14 residues long. Germline-derived CDR1 and CDR2 are SNHLY and FYNNEI. V shed 7 bases and J shed 4 bases, with 14 bases lying between them. Study outcomes and limitations: DRB1 showed the most TCR associations and HLA-C the fewest in a later analysis, as rates varied by HLA locus. TCR beta V- and J-gene trimming was later associated with a missense DCLRE1C variant. A later analysis linked some 18,000 TCR beta sequences to HLA alleles at 0.05 false discovery rate.

The chain links TRBV2 to TRBJ1-5; D is perhaps TRBD1 (6 bases). This sequence was found in a female donor in good health and CMV-seropositive. The source material was PBMCs. CDR3 loop: CASNKDRKNQPQHF. In DNA form, the CDR3 reads TGTGCCAGCAATAAGGACAGAAAGAATCAGCCCCAGCATTTT.